The 2 T cell receptor beta chains given below trace back to one sample, sequenced in a study of T-cell reconstitution after alpha-beta-depleted transplantation in children. The authors prepared the TCRbeta library with unique molecular identifiers. TCRdb used MiXCR to reprocess the PCR reads, holding one entry per CDR3 protein. The sample gives over 150,000 distinct CDR3 sequences, more than 12% of which show up once; 13% is in the top ten. The sequences come from PBMCs from the stem cell graft donor, collected from the stem cell graft. These receptors were collected from a human donor who donated a stem cell graft to a child with acute lymphoblastic leukemia.

This clonotype was seen repeatedly, ten times or more. As DNA, the CDR3 is TGCAGCGCGGGAGGGAGACTAGCGGGAGATCGAGAGACCCAGTACTTC. Translated: CSAGGRLAGDRETQYF. The chain uses TRBV29-1 and TRBJ2-5, with 12 bases that match TRBD2. The J segment lost 4 bases and the V segment lost 7 bases, leaving 13 bases of the junction unmatched. The CDR3 runs to 16 residues. Germline V lookup: CDR1 SQVTM, CDR2 ANQGSEA.

The chain combines TRBV13 with TRBJ1-3; 7 nucleotides line up with TRBD1. With 5 bases clipped from V and 2 bases from J, the junction kept 12 bases outside the gene matches. The CDR3 is 17 amino acids. Germline V gives CDR1 PRHDT, CDR2 FYEKMQ (reference sequence). This CDR3 is CASSTKTGTAPGNTIYF. Written as DNA, the CDR3 is TGTGCCAGCAGCACCAAGACCGGGACAGCCCCTGGAAACACCATATATTTT.